These 23 T cell receptor beta chains originate from one sample sequenced in a study of cytotoxic CD8 clonotypes in ibrutinib-treated CLL. The assay was immunoSEQ multiplex PCR, and TCRdb's table has in-frame clones only and misses some. The table has tens of thousands of clones, approximately 57% seen once; the top ten hold less than 6%. Specimen: PBMCs, collected before ibrutinib treatment. The receptors come from a human donor with chronic lymphocytic leukemia.

This clone was detected only a few times. This chain uses TRBV6-1 with TRBJ2-1, with 7 nucleotides matching TRBD1. V lost 5 bases, J lost 8 bases, and 6 bases stayed unmatched. The CDR3 is 13 residues long. The germline V gene has CDR1 MNHNS and CDR2 SASEGT. Written as DNA, the CDR3 is TGTGCCAGCAGTCTACAGGGGTACTATGAGCAGTTCTTC. Encoded protein: CASSLQGYYEQFF.

The chain carries TRBV18 and TRBJ2-7, with 12 bases fitting TRBD2. V dropped 4 bases and J dropped 5; count of bases not matched to a gene: 6. Germline CDR1 and CDR2: KGHSH and LQKENI. There are 15 residues in the CDR3. This chain's CDR3 is CASSQTSGSLNEQYF. For the CDR3, the DNA is TGTGCCAGCTCACAGACTAGCGGGAGTTTGAACGAGCAGTACTTC.

Written as DNA, the CDR3 is TGCGCCAGCAGCCAACGTGAGAGTTTTCCCTACGAGCAGTACTTC. Amino acid sequence: CASSQRESFPYEQYF. This chain connects TRBV4-1 to TRBJ2-7; D gene uncertain. CDR1 MGHRA and CDR2 YSYEKL come from the germline V gene. Trimming pared 2 bases from V and 2 bases from J, leaving 13 bases between. The CDR3 runs to 15 residues.

This clone was counted once. The chain employs TRBV4-3 and TRBJ2-2, with 7 bases fitting TRBD1. The germline V gene has CDR1 LGHNA and CDR2 YSLEER. The CDR3 has 16 amino acids. The trim removed 0 bases at V and 0 bases at J, leaving 1 base unmatched. The CDR3 DNA reads TGCGCCAGCAGCCAAGACGGGACAGCGAACACCGGGGAGCTGTTTTTT. It yields the protein CASSQDGTANTGELFF.

By frequency in the sample, this clone is medium-sized. Other DNA sequences of this sample code for an identical CDR3. V usage is TRBV7-3 and J usage is TRBJ2-5, with D possibly TRBD2 on 5 matching bases. From germline, CDR1 is SGHTA and CDR2 FQGTGA. The length of the CDR3 is 13 residues. With 2 bases removed from V and 5 bases from J, the gap between germline ends came to 9 bases. The CDR3 DNA sequence: TGTGCCAGCAGCTTAGGAGGTTTGGAGACCCAGTACTTC. Protein product: CASSLGGLETQYF.

The gene calls are TRBV5-6 and TRBJ2-5, with D possibly being TRBD2 (5 bases). Germline V lookup: CDR1 SGHDT, CDR2 YYEEEE. The CDR3 spans 12 residues. The V gene lost 4 bases and the J gene lost 5 bases, with 9 bases spanning the gap. The CDR3 loop is CASSVRGETQYF. The CDR3 coding sequence is TGTGCCAGCAGCGTCAGAGGGGAGACCCAGTACTTC.

Written as DNA, the CDR3 is TGTGCCAGCAGTTTAATTAGCAGGGAACAAGCTTTCTTT. It codes for CASSLISREQAFF. This chain uses TRBV28 with TRBJ1-1; tentative D call: TRBD1 (5 bases). Per the germline V gene, CDR1 is MDHEN and CDR2 is SYDVKM. V lost 2 bases and J 9 bases, leaving 13 bases between the germline ends. The CDR3 runs 13 residues. Drawing the rest from reference TRBV28 and TRBJ1-1, the complete variable domain is DVKVTQSSRYLVKRTGEKVFLECVQDMDHENMFWYRQDPGLGLRLIYFSYDVKMKEKGDIPEGYSVSREKKERFSLILESASTNQTSMYLCASSLISREQAFFGQGTRLTVV.

V is TRBV7-9 and J is TRBJ1-4, with unresolved D. Per germline, CDR1 SEHNR and CDR2 FQNEAQ (reference sequence). Trimming removed 4 bases from V and 4 bases from J, with 10 bases in between. The CDR3 contains 14 residues. Written as DNA, the CDR3 is TGTGCCAGCAGCTCAAGCCTCTATAATGAAAAACTGTTTTTT. Translation gives CASSSSLYNEKLFF.

The CDR3 nucleotides read TGTGCCAGTAGTATAATCAGGAGCTCACCCCTCCACTTT. Translated, it gives CASSIIRSSPLHF. V gene TRBV19 combines with J gene TRBJ1-6; D ambiguous. Trimming pared 2 bases from V and 10 bases from J, leaving 9 bases between. This CDR3 spans 13 amino acids. Per the germline V gene, CDR1 is LNHDA and CDR2 is SQIVND (reference sequence).

This clone is judged medium-sized. The rearrangement uses TRBV6-5 and TRBJ2-5; TRBD2 is a possible D gene (7 bases). The germline gives CDR1 MNHEY, CDR2 SVGAGI. There are 15 residues in the CDR3. V was pared by 6 bases and J by 5 bases, with 19 bases between. The chain's CDR3 is CASSPPRGAHETQYF. For the CDR3, the DNA is TGTGCCAGCAGCCCACCTCGGGGGGCTCATGAGACCCAGTACTTC.

This chain connects TRBV12-5 to TRBJ1-1; D remains ambiguous. Germline CDR1 is LGHNT and CDR2 is FRNRAP. The CDR3 consists of 17 residues. V was trimmed by 3 bases and J by 0 bases, leaving 17 bases between them. The CDR3 DNA reads as TGTGCTAGTGGTTTAGGCCGGATAGAGACCATGAACACTGAAGCTTTCTTT. It yields the protein CASGLGRIETMNTEAFF.

This clone was detected a few times. The genes are TRBV10-2 and TRBJ2-7, with 10 bases fitting TRBD2. Germline V gene lookup returns CDR1 WSHSY and CDR2 SAAADI. V lost 7 bases, J lost 2 bases, and 11 bases stayed unmatched. The CDR3 is 16 amino acids. The CDR3 DNA is TGCGCCAGCATTTCCCTTAGCGGGGGGTCCGCCTACGAGCAGTACTTC. It codes for CASISLSGGSAYEQYF.

This clone has only a few counts. This chain connects TRBV7-3 to TRBJ2-7; no definite D call. Trimming left V 4 bases short and J 7 bases short, with 17 bases between. The CDR3 runs 14 residues. Per germline, CDR1 SGHTA and CDR2 FQGTGA. The CDR3 region is CASSSDTAGREQYF. For the CDR3, the DNA is TGTGCCAGCAGCTCCGATACCGCAGGACGGGAGCAGTACTTC.

This clone was counted only a few times. The genes are TRBV5-1 and TRBJ1-3; D is unresolved. Germline CDR1 is SGHRS and CDR2 is YFSETQ. V gave up 0 bases and J gave up 2 bases, with 3 bases separating them. The CDR3 has 13 residues. Written as DNA, the CDR3 is TGCGCCAGCAGCTTGGACACTGGAAACACCATATATTTT. Translation gives CASSLDTGNTIYF.

The J gene is TRBJ2-3, the V gene TRBV6-5, with D hard to call. Germline-derived CDR1 and CDR2 are MNHEY and SVGAGI. V was shortened by 8 bases and J by 0 bases, with 9 bases between the two germline ends. The length of the CDR3 is 13 residues. The CDR3: CASSAQSTDTQYF. The DNA of the CDR3 is TGTGCCAGCTCGGCACAGAGCACAGATACGCAGTATTTT.

This chain joins TRBV27 and TRBJ1-2, with unresolved D. Between the trimmed V and J ends, which lost 2 bases and 6 bases, there was a span of 19 bases. Germline V lookup: CDR1 MNHEY, CDR2 SMNVEV (reference sequence). The CDR3 length is 16 residues. CDR3 in amino acids: CASSLHPRRPKDGYTF. The CDR3 region has the DNA TGTGCCAGCAGTTTACACCCCCGGCGCCCCAAGGATGGCTACACCTTC.

This sequence joins TRBV18 and TRBJ2-3, with 7 bases that match TRBD2. The length of the CDR3 is 13 residues. The J segment lost 4 bases and the V segment lost 8 bases, leaving 6 bases of the junction unmatched. The germline V gene has CDR1 KGHSH and CDR2 LQKENI. CDR3 in DNA: TGTGCCAGCCAACGGGGGGATCCAGATACGCAGTATTTT. Translating it yields CASQRGDPDTQYF.

V and J are TRBV9 and TRBJ2-3; 8 bases line up with TRBD1. Germline values: CDR1 SGDLS, CDR2 YYNGEE. Trimming took 4 bases from V and 6 from J; bases not matched to a gene: 10. The CDR3 spans 15 residues. The CDR3 is CASSQMVQGVDTQYF. The DNA of the CDR3 is TGTGCCAGCAGCCAAATGGTACAGGGGGTGGATACGCAGTATTTT.

This chain uses TRBV4-1 with TRBJ2-7, with TRBD1 matching over 8 bases. Trimming at V came to 0 bases and at J to 3 bases, leaving 13 bases not matched to a gene. The CDR3 length is 18 residues. Germline lookup yields CDR1 MGHRA and CDR2 YSYEKL. CDR3 protein: CASSQDRTSRTGYYEQYF. The CDR3 region has the DNA TGCGCCAGCAGCCAAGATCGAACCTCAAGGACAGGGTACTACGAGCAGTACTTC.

This clone was recorded a few times. The J gene is TRBJ2-7, the V gene TRBV6-5; 7 bases fit TRBD2. The CDR3 contains 14 residues. Trimming at V came to 6 bases and at J to 7 bases, leaving 12 bases not matched to a gene. CDR1 and CDR2 from the germline V gene are MNHEY and SVGAGI. The CDR3 loop is CASRPVTDSGEQYF. The CDR3 nucleotides are TGTGCCAGCAGACCCGTGACAGATAGCGGGGAGCAGTACTTC.

V gene TRBV28 combines with J gene TRBJ2-3; a possible D gene is TRBD2 (5 bases). This CDR3 region has 15 residues. V was pared by 2 bases and J by 3 bases, with 12 bases between. The germline gives CDR1 MDHEN, CDR2 SYDVKM. The CDR3 coding sequence is TGTGCCAGCAGTTTAGAAAGAGGGATTACAGATACGCAGTATTTT. This translates into CASSLERGITDTQYF.

The gene calls are TRBV7-9 and TRBJ2-7; tentatively, D is TRBD1 (8 bases). The germline gives CDR1 SEHNR, CDR2 FQNEAQ (reference sequence). The CDR3 sequence is 15 residues long. Trimming stripped 5 bases from V and 5 bases from J, with 19 bases between. CDR3 coding DNA: TGTGCCAGCAGCGGACGCAACAGGGGGGGCCACGAGCAGTACTTC. Translating gives CASSGRNRGGHEQYF.

The rearrangement joins TRBV11-2 to TRBJ2-2; 7 nucleotides line up with TRBD1. The CDR3 totals 15 residues. Per the germline V gene, CDR1 is SGHAT and CDR2 is FQNNGV. The V and J ends lost 1 base and 4 bases, in that order; junction bases with no gene match: 3. The DNA of the CDR3 is TGTGCCAGCAGCTTAGCCGGGGACAGCACCGGGGAGCTGTTTTTT. Translation: CASSLAGDSTGELFF.